This entry describes one T cell receptor (beta chain). Methods used by the authors: Researchers report that nucleated cell counts were estimated from reference gene primer amplification. The data were produced by immunoSEQ multiplex PCR, yet TCRdb's version contains in-frame clones alone and is incomplete. V and J calls and clone size come straight from that table; D and trimming were deduced from the DNA. The sample includes 8,000 or so clones, 84% of them seen just once. Germline-derived CDR1 and CDR2 are SEHNR and FQNEAQ (reference sequence). The V gene lost 4 bases and the J gene lost 8 bases, with 14 bases spanning the gap. The CDR3 length is 13 residues. This entry comes from a study of blood T cell repertoires in COVID-19. Study as a whole: From the United States, Italy and Spain came samples of acute and convalescent COVID-19. T cells, B-cell-depleted T cells, or PBMCs supplied cDNA or gDNA.

The chain links TRBV7-9 to TRBJ2-5, with a weak D call TRBD2 (5 bases). This clonotype was obtained from a human donor in a cohort sampled during active COVID-19. The material sequenced was peripheral blood. The CDR3, as DNA: TGTGCCAGCAGCTCACCCGCTGAGGGTACCCAGTACTTC. It translates to CASSSPAEGTQYF.